The 19 T cell receptor beta chains reported below all come from one sample, sequenced in a study of cytomegalovirus exposure and HLA in healthy donors. Primers for the PCR totalled 60 Vbeta and 13 Jbeta. Only in-frame clones appear in the TCRdb table, and some are missing; sequencing was by immunoSEQ multiplex PCR. The data show 150,000 to 200,000 clones, around 78% seen once. The specimen sequenced was PBMCs. These receptors were obtained from a woman between 35 and 50 years old in good health and CMV-seronegative.

J is TRBJ2-7 and V is TRBV7-8, with 16 bases identical to TRBD2. V gave up 2 bases and J gave up 0 bases; unmatched junction bases: 13. Germline V gene sequence: CDR1 SGHVS, CDR2 FQNEAQ. The CDR3 is 21 residues long. Here the CDR3 DNA reads TGTGCCAGCAGCTTAAAAGAGGGACTAGCGGGAGGGCTATCCTACTCCTACGAGCAGTACTTC. It codes for CASSLKEGLAGGLSYSYEQYF.

This chain joins TRBV7-3 and TRBJ2-3; D is unclear. The germline V and J ends were trimmed by 4 bases and 0 bases, with 11 bases remaining between them. The CDR3 consists of 15 residues. CDR1 is SGHTA, CDR2 FQGTGA, per germline. CDR3: CASSSRLTSTDTQYF. Here the CDR3 DNA reads TGTGCCAGCAGCTCCCGACTCACCAGCACAGATACGCAGTATTTT.

This chain links TRBV5-1 with TRBJ1-1; 12 bases line up with TRBD1. The CDR3 is 21 residues long. Looked up from germline, CDR1 is SGHRS and CDR2 is YFSETQ. With 5 bases clipped from V and 5 bases from J, the junction kept 25 bases outside the gene matches. DNA for the CDR3: TGCGCCAGCAGTCCGGGCCGCTCGGGACAGGGGGCGCGGAGAGTGGGAACTGAAGCTTTCTTT. Its protein is CASSPGRSGQGARRVGTEAFF.

This clone was found once. This chain uses TRBV19 with TRBJ2-1, with TRBD2 identical over 14 bases. The germline V gene encodes CDR1 LNHDA and CDR2 SQIVND (reference sequence). J gave up 7 bases and V 0 bases, and 11 bases lay outside the gene matches. This CDR3 spans 19 amino acids. The CDR3: CASSIEGGSGTSGRNEQFF. CDR3 DNA sequence: TGTGCCAGTAGTATAGAGGGCGGCAGCGGGACTAGCGGGAGAAATGAGCAGTTCTTC.

The count of this clone is one. Here the CDR3 DNA reads TGTGCCAGCAGCGTAGACCCCAGCGGGAGGGGCACAGATACGCAGTATTTT. Amino acids: CASSVDPSGRGTDTQYF. The chain carries TRBV9 and TRBJ2-3, with 10 nucleotides matching TRBD2. The CDR3 spans 17 residues. Germline loops: CDR1 SGDLS, CDR2 YYNGEE. Losses at the gene ends were 0 bases for V and 1 base for J; bases not matched to a gene: 5.

In DNA, the CDR3 is TGTGCCAGCAGCGCGGGACTTTACAATGAGCAGTTCTTC. Protein product: CASSAGLYNEQFF. The chain employs TRBV6-1 and TRBJ2-1; D perhaps matches TRBD2 (6 bases). V lost 6 bases, J lost 4 bases, and 10 bases lay in between. The CDR3 loop spans 13 amino acids. Germline CDR1 and CDR2: MNHNS and SASEGT.

The chain uses TRBV5-4 and TRBJ2-1, with 9 bases matching TRBD2. J was trimmed by 0 bases and V by 6 bases; bases with no gene match: 13. The CDR3 spans 18 residues. Germline CDR1 and CDR2: SGHNT and YYREEE (reference sequence). The CDR3 coding sequence is TGTGCCAGCACCCCCCAAGGAGCGGGAGGACCCTCCTACAATGAGCAGTTCTTC. Protein: CASTPQGAGGPSYNEQFF.

This clone was detected only a few times. The J gene is TRBJ2-7, the V gene TRBV21-1; the D call in the table, TRBD1, was not verified against the DNA. TRBV21-1 is a listed pseudogene. CDR3 length: 16 residues. The CDR3 loop is CASSKRTGIISYEQYF. The CDR3 region has the DNA TGTGCCAGCAGCAAAAGGACAGGGATCATATCCTACGAGCAGTACTTC.

The chain is built from TRBV10-3 and TRBJ2-5; D is possibly TRBD2 (6 bases). Germline CDR1 is ENHRY and CDR2 is SYGVKD. This CDR3 has 13 amino acids. Trimming stripped 8 bases from V and 5 bases from J, with 15 bases between. The chain's CDR3 is CAIAAGRGETQYF. Here the CDR3 DNA reads TGTGCCATCGCGGCGGGACGGGGGGAGACCCAGTACTTC.

The CDR3 sequence: CASSLGQTGTQETQYF. DNA for the CDR3: TGTGCCAGCAGTTTGGGGCAGACGGGGACTCAAGAGACCCAGTACTTC. The gene calls are TRBV28 and TRBJ2-5, with D possibly matching TRBD2 (6 bases). Germline V gene data show CDR1 as MDHEN and CDR2 as SYDVKM. The CDR3 consists of 16 residues. Trimming took 3 bases from V and 2 from J, leaving 16 bases between them. The full variable domain, in which reference TRBV28 and TRBJ2-5 provide the parts outside the CDR3, is DVKVTQSSRYLVKRTGEKVFLECVQDMDHENMFWYRQDPGLGLRLIYFSYDVKMKEKGDIPEGYSVSREKKERFSLILESASTNQTSMYLCASSLGQTGTQETQYFGPGTRLLVL.

Points on this clone: A read error is likely, as this CDR3 ends without the conserved phenylalanine or tryptophan. The rearrangement links TRBV6-1 to TRBJ2-7; 8 positions agree with TRBD2. Looked up from germline, CDR1 is MNHNS and CDR2 is SASEGT. V shed 2 bases and J 6 bases; nucleotides not matched to a gene: 15. There are 17 residues in the CDR3. CDR3: CASSEITGTRGAGEQYL. The CDR3 region has the DNA TGTGCCAGCAGTGAAATTACCGGGACTAGAGGGGCCGGCGAGCAGTACCTC.

The CDR3 bases are TGCAGCGTTGACCGCAATGAGCAGTTCTTC. Translation gives CSVDRNEQFF. The genes are TRBV29-1 and TRBJ2-1; D not resolved. V dropped 3 bases and J dropped 6 bases, with 3 bases sitting between them. Germline V gene lookup returns CDR1 SQVTM and CDR2 ANQGSEA. There are 10 residues in the CDR3.

Only a few counts were recorded for this clone. The germline gene is not matched at one end of the junction; a read error may be the cause. The V call is TRBV7-7, the J call TRBJ2-2; D gene uncertain. Looked up from germline, CDR1 is SSHAT and CDR2 is FNYEAQ (reference sequence). This CDR3 contains 12 residues. The CDR3 loop reads CASSNTPGELFF. The CDR3 coding sequence is TGTGCTAGCAGCAACACACCCGGGGAGCTGTTTTTT.

The chain couples TRBV11-2 to TRBJ2-1; TRBD2 agrees at 8 bases. This CDR3 is built from 15 residues. Germline CDR1 and CDR2: SGHAT and FQNNGV. Trimming took 5 bases from V and 5 from J; bases not matched to a gene: 8. For the CDR3, the DNA is TGTGCCAGCAGCATGAGCGGGAGTGGGGACAATGAGCAGTTCTTC. This codes for CASSMSGSGDNEQFF.

The V call is TRBV29-1, the J call TRBJ1-2; 8 nucleotides match TRBD1. V trimming: 4 bases; J trimming: 3 bases; junction bases outside the gene matches: 10. The CDR3 runs to 15 residues. Germline CDR1 reads SQVTM; CDR2 reads ANQGSEA. The CDR3 DNA reads as TGCAGCGTTGGGGGCCAACAGGGGGTCGACTATGGCTACACCTTC. Translation: CSVGGQQGVDYGYTF. The full variable domain, in which reference TRBV29-1 and TRBJ1-2 provide the parts outside the CDR3, is SAVISQKPSRDICQRGTSLTIQCQVDSQVTMMFWYRQQPGQSLTLIATANQGSEATYESGFVIDKFPISRPNLTFSTLTVSNMSPEDSSIYLCSVGGQQGVDYGYTFGSGTRLTVV.

V usage is TRBV6-1 and J usage is TRBJ1-1, with D perhaps TRBD1 (5 bases). Looked up from germline, CDR1 is MNHNS and CDR2 is SASEGT. The V end was cut by 5 bases, the J end by 5 bases, with 12 bases between. The CDR3 covers 13 residues. The CDR3 reads CASSRPGETEAFF. In DNA form, the CDR3 reads TGTGCCAGCAGTCGGCCGGGGGAAACTGAAGCTTTCTTT.

The J gene is TRBJ1-5, the V gene TRBV11-2, with 8 bases matching TRBD1. Germline loops: CDR1 SGHAT, CDR2 FQNNGV. J gave up 6 bases and V 1 base, and 2 bases lay outside the gene matches. The CDR3 has 14 residues. CDR3 sequence reads: CASSLGGQGQPQHF. DNA of the CDR3: TGTGCCAGCAGCTTAGGAGGACAGGGTCAGCCCCAGCATTTT.

This chain links TRBV30 with TRBJ1-4; D gene ambiguous. Looked up from germline, CDR1 is GTSNPN and CDR2 is SVGIG (reference sequence). Trimming pared 2 bases from V and 8 bases from J, leaving 18 bases between. The CDR3 consists of 15 residues. The CDR3 sequence: CAWSLQNGVGEKLFF. The CDR3 nucleotides read TGTGCCTGGAGTCTCCAAAACGGGGTTGGAGAAAAACTGTTTTTT.

This clone showed up just once. This sequence joins TRBV18 and TRBJ1-2; 7 bases are a match to TRBD1. After removal of 5 bases from V and 6 bases from J, the junction contained 6 bases not matched to a gene. This CDR3 region has 13 residues. The germline V gene has CDR1 KGHSH and CDR2 LQKENI. The CDR3 DNA follows: TGTGCCAGCTCAGGGACAGCGTTAGATGGCTACACCTTC. Its translation is CASSGTALDGYTF.